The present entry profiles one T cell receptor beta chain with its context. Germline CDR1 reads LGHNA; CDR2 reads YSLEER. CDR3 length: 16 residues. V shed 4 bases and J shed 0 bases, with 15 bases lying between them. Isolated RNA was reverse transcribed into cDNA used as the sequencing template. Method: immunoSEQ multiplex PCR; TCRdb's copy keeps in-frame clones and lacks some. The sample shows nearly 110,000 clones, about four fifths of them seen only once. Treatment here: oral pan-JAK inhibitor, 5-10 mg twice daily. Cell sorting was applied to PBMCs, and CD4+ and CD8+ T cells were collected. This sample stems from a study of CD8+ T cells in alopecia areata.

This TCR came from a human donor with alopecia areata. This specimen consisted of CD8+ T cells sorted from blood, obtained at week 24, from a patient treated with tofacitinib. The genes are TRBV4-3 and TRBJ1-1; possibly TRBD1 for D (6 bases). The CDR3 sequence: CASSPTAGALNTEAFF. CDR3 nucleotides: TGCGCCAGCAGCCCAACTGCAGGGGCACTGAACACTGAAGCTTTCTTT.